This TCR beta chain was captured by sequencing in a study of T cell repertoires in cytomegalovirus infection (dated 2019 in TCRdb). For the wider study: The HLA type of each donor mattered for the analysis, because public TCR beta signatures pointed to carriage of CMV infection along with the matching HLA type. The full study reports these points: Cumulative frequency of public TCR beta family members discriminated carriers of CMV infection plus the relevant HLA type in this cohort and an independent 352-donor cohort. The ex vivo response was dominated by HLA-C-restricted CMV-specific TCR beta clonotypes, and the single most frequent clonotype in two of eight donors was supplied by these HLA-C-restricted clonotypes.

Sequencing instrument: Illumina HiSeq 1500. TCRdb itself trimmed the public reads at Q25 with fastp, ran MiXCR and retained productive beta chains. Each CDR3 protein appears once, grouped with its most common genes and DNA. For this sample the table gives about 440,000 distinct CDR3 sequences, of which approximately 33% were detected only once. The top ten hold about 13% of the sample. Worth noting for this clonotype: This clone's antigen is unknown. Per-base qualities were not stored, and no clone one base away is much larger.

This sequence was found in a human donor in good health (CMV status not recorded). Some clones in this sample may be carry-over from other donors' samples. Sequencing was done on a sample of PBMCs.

The nucleotide sequence reads as follows: TGTGCCAGCAGTGCGGCGAAGGGGCTTGGAGAGGACACTGAAGCTTTCTTT. Translated, this is CASSAAKGLGEDTEAFF. Recombination linked TRBV6-1 to TRBJ1-1; the D gene is possibly TRBD1, with 5 bases matching. The CDR1 and CDR2 encoded by the germline V gene are MNHNS and SASEGT. V lost 4 bases and J lost 3 bases; the stretch between them is 21 bases long. The CDR3 spans 17 residues, from the cysteine through the phenylalanine. Only the CDR3 DNA stays, 51 bases, in frame from base 1.